This record concerns one T cell receptor beta chain sequence. This sample is drawn from a study of blood T cell repertoires in COVID-19. The CDR3 covers 16 residues. Germline lookup yields CDR1 SGHRS and CDR2 YFSETQ. The V and J ends lost 4 bases and 1 base, in that order; junction bases with no gene match: 11. Assay: immunoSEQ multiplex PCR; the TCRdb copy retains only in-frame clones and omits some. The sample lists over 150,000 clones, approximately 81% occurring once. This sequence originates from a man between 18 and 29 years old with active or convalescent COVID-19. V and J are TRBV5-1 and TRBJ2-7; 7 bases map to TRBD1. Sequencing was carried out using peripheral blood. This chain's CDR3 is CASSKGDRVISYEQYF. The CDR3 region has the DNA TGCGCCAGCAGCAAGGGAGACAGGGTGATTTCCTACGAGCAGTACTTC.